One T cell receptor beta chain is described in this entry. What it binds is not known. CDR3 length: 20 amino acids. The germline V gene encodes CDR1 KGHDR and CDR2 SFDVKD. Between the trimmed V and J ends, which lost 6 bases and 0 bases, there was a span of 26 bases. A primer matching the constant region was used to make TCR beta cDNA from 450 to 500 ng of total RNA. TCR beta libraries came from three nested multiplex PCR rounds using slightly modified ARM-PCR. It was with TRBV1-TRBV30 forward primers and a C-beta reverse primer that the first two PCR rounds were run, at approximately 10 cycles each. TCRdb itself ran the multiplex PCR reads through MiXCR, one entry per CDR3 protein. The profile shows 150,000 to 200,000 distinct CDR3 sequences, roughly 60% of them singletons. The data were taken from a study of tumor-infiltrating lymphocytes in primary liver carcinoma. In the study overall: Primary liver carcinoma, confirmed by histopathology, was surgically resected. The study, taken as a whole, reports: Since sampling was bulk and unsorted, CD4+ and CD8+ repertoires were not compared. Overlap in tumor-adjacent and tumor-blood pairs fell below that of tumor region pairs.

Germline DNA was also extracted, with blood RNA taken from unsorted whole blood. Source material: peripheral blood. The sequence derives from a man between 35 and 55 years old with primary liver carcinoma and hepatitis B virus infection. The genes are TRBV24-1 and TRBJ2-4, with D uncertain. Here the CDR3 DNA reads TGTGCCACCAGTCCTCGGCGGAGAGGAGATAATAGGAGAGCCAAAAACATTCAGTACTTC. It specifies CATSPRRRGDNRRAKNIQYF.